These 29 T cell receptor beta chains originate from one sample sequenced in a study of blood T cells in healthy people across ages. A second PCR of about 7 to 12 cycles used a sample-barcoded 5' primer and a J-beta primer mix. Each CDR3 protein gets one entry after TCRdb re-called the 5' RACE reads with MiXCR. The repertoire holds over a million distinct CDR3 sequences, around 43% seen once, with 18% in the top ten. Sequencing was carried out using blood. These receptors all come from a woman aged 60-75 years in good health.

CDR3 sequence: CSAPPAASTDTQYF. CDR3 in DNA: TGCAGTGCTCCCCCGGCAGCTAGCACAGATACGCAGTATTTT. V is TRBV20-1 and J is TRBJ2-3; D unclear. CDR1 is DFQATT and CDR2 is SNEGSKA in the germline V gene (reference sequence). CDR3 length equals 14 residues. The ends were cut back, 5 bases at V and 0 bases at J, with 12 bases in the middle.

This chain joins TRBV13 and TRBJ1-1; D is uncertain. Germline values: CDR1 PRHDT, CDR2 FYEKMQ (reference sequence). The CDR3 runs 14 residues. The V gene lost 7 bases and the J gene lost 0 bases, with 12 bases spanning the gap. The CDR3 here is CASNQRVLNTEAFF. The DNA of the CDR3 is TGTGCCAGCAACCAACGGGTCTTGAACACTGAAGCTTTCTTT.

The chain combines TRBV9 with TRBJ2-7; TRBD2 is a possible D gene (6 bases). The J call may be wrong; the DNA end is better matched by TRBJ2-4. CDR3 length: 15 residues. In germline, CDR1 is SGDLS, CDR2 YYNGEE. The CDR3 sequence: CASSLSTGSGDIQYF. CDR3 DNA: TGTGCCAGCAGCCTAAGCACAGGCTCGGGGGACATTCAGTACTTC.

This clonotype appeared many times. V and J are TRBV29-1 and TRBJ2-5; 7 bases fit TRBD2. With the DNA end fitting TRBJ2-7 better, the J assignment may be wrong. The CDR3 loop spans 13 amino acids. Germline V gene data show CDR1 as SQVTM and CDR2 as ANQGSEA. The CDR3 loop reads CSVELADSYEQYF. For the CDR3, the DNA is TGCAGCGTTGAGCTAGCGGACTCCTACGAGCAGTACTTC.

The chain carries TRBV4-2 and TRBJ2-3; the match to TRBD2 covers 7 bases. The CDR3 is 15 residues long. J was trimmed by 3 bases and V by 4 bases; bases with no gene match: 7. Looked up from germline, CDR1 is LGHNA and CDR2 is YNFKEQ. CDR3 protein: CASSPYLAATDTQYF. The DNA of the CDR3 is TGTGCCAGCAGCCCCTATCTAGCGGCGACAGATACGCAGTATTTT.

This clonotype has only a few counts. V gene TRBV20-1 combines with J gene TRBJ2-1, with TRBD2 matching over 10 bases. V lost 2 bases to trimming and J lost 3 bases; unmatched junction nucleotides: 4. CDR3 length: 15 amino acids. Germline V gene sequence: CDR1 DFQATT, CDR2 SNEGSKA (reference sequence). DNA for the CDR3: TGCAGTGCTAGACGTGGACTAGCGGTCTACAATGAGCAGTTCTTC. It specifies CSARRGLAVYNEQFF.

On this clonotype: This may arise from a read error, as a much more abundant clone is one base away. The chain links TRBV4-2 to TRBJ2-5; maybe TRBD2 (5 bases). The germline gives CDR1 LGHNA, CDR2 YNFKEQ. V dropped 0 bases and J dropped 11 bases, with 13 bases sitting between them. The CDR3 totals 13 residues. CDR3 region: CASSQELDSDQYF. In DNA, the CDR3 is TGTGCCAGCAGCCAAGAGTTGGACTCCGATCAGTACTTC.

This clonotype was seen a few times. The genes are TRBV7-9 and TRBJ2-3; 7 nucleotides line up with TRBD2. The CDR3 consists of 15 residues. Looked up from germline, CDR1 is SEHNR and CDR2 is FQNEAQ (reference sequence). With 4 bases clipped from V and 3 bases from J, the junction kept 7 bases outside the gene matches. CDR3 in DNA: TGTGCCAGCAGCTCCTACCGGGAGGTAACAGATACGCAGTATTTT. This translates into CASSSYREVTDTQYF.

Only a few counts were recorded for this clonotype. This chain links TRBV7-9 with TRBJ2-1, with a tentative D call TRBD2 (5 bases). CDR3 length: 16 amino acids. V lost 0 bases and J lost 6, with 15 bases in between. The germline gives CDR1 SEHNR, CDR2 FQNEAQ (reference sequence). CDR3 in amino acids: CASSLAGPPGVNEQFF. The CDR3 DNA reads TGTGCCAGCAGCTTAGCGGGTCCGCCCGGGGTCAATGAGCAGTTCTTC.

The chain has TRBV12-3 or TRBV12-4 and TRBJ2-1; 9 bases are a match to TRBD2. Trimming took 5 bases from V and 7 from J; bases not matched to a gene: 9. CDR3 length: 15 residues. The CDR3 nucleotides are TGTGCCAGCAGTCGTAGCGGGAGCCGGGGGAATGAGCAGTTCTTC. Protein sequence: CASSRSGSRGNEQFF.

This clonotype was observed at least ten times. The gene calls are TRBV7-2 and TRBJ2-7; 10 bases are a match to TRBD2. Looked up from germline, CDR1 is SGHTA and CDR2 is FQGNSA. The length of the CDR3 is 14 residues. With 5 bases clipped from V and 2 bases from J, the junction kept 3 bases outside the gene matches. CDR3 loop: CASSPTSGPYEQYF. The CDR3, as DNA: TGTGCCAGCAGCCCGACTAGCGGGCCCTACGAGCAGTACTTC.

The chain combines TRBV28 with TRBJ2-3; D is perhaps TRBD2 (6 bases). The CDR3 is 15 residues long. V was trimmed by 3 bases and J by 2 bases, leaving 12 bases between them. Germline V gene lookup returns CDR1 MDHEN and CDR2 SYDVKM. The CDR3 loop is CASSLTGENTDTQYF. The CDR3 nucleotides read TGTGCCAGCAGTTTGACGGGGGAAAACACAGATACGCAGTATTTT.

This clonotype was detected many times. The chain couples TRBV9 to TRBJ2-1; TRBD2 aligns across 14 bases. CDR1 SGDLS and CDR2 YYNGEE come from the germline V gene. J gave up 7 bases and V 4 bases, and 7 bases lay outside the gene matches. The CDR3 has 16 residues. CDR3 DNA sequence: TGTGCCAGCAGCCCAGCCGGGACTAGCGGGAGAAATGAGCAGTTCTTC. It specifies CASSPAGTSGRNEQFF.

The chain couples TRBV29-1 to TRBJ2-3, with TRBD2 as a possible D gene (6 bases). Looked up from germline, CDR1 is SQVTM and CDR2 is ANQGSEA. The CDR3 consists of 13 residues. V was pared by 7 bases and J by 5 bases, with 16 bases between. The CDR3 spells CSADLMRGDTQYF. CDR3 sequence (DNA): TGCAGCGCTGACTTGATGCGGGGAGATACGCAGTATTTT.

The chain uses TRBV7-9 and TRBJ2-7; 10 bases align to TRBD1. CDR3 length: 16 residues. Germline V gene sequence: CDR1 SEHNR, CDR2 FQNEAQ (reference sequence). The J segment lost 1 base and the V segment lost 5 bases, leaving 8 bases of the junction unmatched. CDR3 in amino acids: CASSPRAGQGSYEQYF. The CDR3 DNA reads as TGTGCCAGCAGCCCCCGCGCGGGACAGGGGTCCTACGAGCAGTACTTC.

This chain joins TRBV9 and TRBJ2-1; 7 bases agree with TRBD2. CDR1 SGDLS and CDR2 YYNGEE come from the germline V gene. This CDR3 comprises 13 residues. V gave up 3 bases and J gave up 8 bases; unmatched junction bases: 5. The CDR3 sequence is CASSEGLVYEQFF. The CDR3 nucleotides are TGTGCCAGCAGCGAAGGACTAGTATATGAGCAGTTCTTC. Using reference TRBV9 and TRBJ2-1 for the parts outside the CDR3, the full variable domain is DSGVTQTPKHLITATGQRVTLRCSPRSGDLSVYWYQQSLDQGLQFLIQYYNGEERAKGNILERFSAQQFPDLHSELNLSSLELGDSALYFCASSEGLVYEQFFGPGTRLTVL.

The chain employs TRBV2 and TRBJ2-5; 13 nucleotides match TRBD2. The DNA matches TRBJ2-7 better at its end, which makes the J call doubtful. CDR1 SNHLY and CDR2 FYNNEI come from the germline V gene. This CDR3 spans 16 amino acids. The CDR3 DNA reads as TGTGCCAGCAGATACGAACGGACTAGCGGGAGCTACGAGCAGTACTTC. Its translation is CASRYERTSGSYEQYF.

This clonotype turned up a few times. The chain combines TRBV3-1 with TRBJ2-7; 10 nucleotides match TRBD2. Germline trimming cut 4 bases from V and 6 bases from J; bases unmatched to any gene: 6. The germline V gene has CDR1 LGHDT and CDR2 YNNKEL (reference sequence). The CDR3 is 14 amino acids. CDR3 in DNA: TGTGCCAGCAGCCGTAAACTAGCGGGAAGCGAGCAGTACTTC. Translation: CASSRKLAGSEQYF.

This rearrangement joins TRBV5-5 to TRBJ2-1; TRBD2 matches 9 bases. Germline V CDR1 and CDR2: SGHKS, YYEKEE (reference sequence). V gave up 3 bases and J gave up 9 bases; unmatched junction bases: 4. This CDR3 is built from 13 residues. The CDR3 sequence: CASSWGSGSEQFF. The CDR3 DNA reads TGTGCCAGCAGCTGGGGTAGCGGGAGTGAGCAGTTCTTC.

J is TRBJ2-3 and V is TRBV4-2, with 12 bases lining up with TRBD2. This CDR3 spans 18 amino acids. J lost 9 bases, V lost 0 bases, and 13 bases had no gene match. Germline assignment: CDR1 LGHNA and CDR2 YNFKEQ. CDR3 region: CASSQDHRLAGGPSTQYF. The CDR3 bases are TGTGCCAGCAGCCAAGATCACCGGCTAGCGGGAGGGCCGAGCACGCAGTATTTT.

The genes are TRBV6-2 or TRBV6-3 and TRBJ2-6, with TRBD2 matching 12 bases. The junction had 3 bases not matched to a gene; V was cut back by 11 bases and J by 1 base. The CDR3 runs to 15 residues. From germline, CDR1 is MNHEY and CDR2 SVGEGT. The CDR3 loop reads CAQTSGSSGANVLTF. In DNA, the CDR3 is TGTGCCCAGACTAGCGGGAGTTCTGGGGCCAACGTCCTGACTTTC.

For this clonotype: At one of its ends the junction is not consistent with the germline gene, which may arise from a read error. The V call is TRBV2, the J call TRBJ2-3; TRBD1 is a possible D gene (5 bases). Germline V CDR1 and CDR2: SNHLY, FYNNEI. The CDR3 is 12 amino acids. CDR3 amino acids: CSSRAILDTQYF. The CDR3 region has the DNA TGTTCCAGCAGGGCAATATTGGATACGCAGTATTTT.

This clonotype was found many times. The chain has TRBV11-3 and TRBJ2-1; perhaps TRBD1 as D (6 bases). Trimming removed 5 bases at V and 1 base at J, with 12 bases between. Germline CDR1 SGHNT, CDR2 YENEEA. The CDR3 has 15 residues. The CDR3 spells CASSVDRLSYNEQFF. DNA of the CDR3: TGTGCCAGCAGCGTCGACAGGTTGTCCTACAATGAGCAGTTCTTC.

The J gene is TRBJ2-5, the V gene TRBV9; no clear D gene. Germline V lookup: CDR1 SGDLS, CDR2 YYNGEE. The CDR3 length is 15 residues. The germline V and J ends were trimmed by 0 bases and 2 bases, with 11 bases remaining between them. The CDR3, as DNA: TGTGCCAGCAGCGTAGGCCAGTACGGACAAGAGACCCAGTACTTC. This codes for CASSVGQYGQETQYF.

This clonotype was picked up a small number of times. The V gene is TRBV3-1, the J gene TRBJ2-7; D is unresolved. The germline V gene has CDR1 LGHDT and CDR2 YNNKEL (reference sequence). The CDR3 is 13 residues long. V lost 2 bases, J lost 6 bases, and 11 bases lay in between. Here the CDR3 reads CASSQRWVGEQYF. The CDR3 bases are TGTGCCAGCAGCCAAAGGTGGGTTGGCGAGCAGTACTTC.

The chain uses TRBV6-5 and TRBJ2-3, with a weak D call TRBD2 (5 bases). The length of the CDR3 is 16 residues. Trimming took off 4 bases at V and 0 bases at J, with 14 bases between the two ends. Germline V gene data show CDR1 as MNHEY and CDR2 as SVGAGI. The CDR3 nucleotides read TGTGCCAGCAGTTCATTAGCGAGAGAGAGCACAGATACGCAGTATTTT. Translating gives CASSSLARESTDTQYF.

The sample holds a few counts of this clonotype. The V gene is TRBV6-1, the J gene TRBJ2-3; 7 positions match TRBD2. The CDR3 is 18 residues long. V lost 8 bases, J lost 1 base, and 18 bases stayed unmatched. Germline V gene data show CDR1 as MNHNS and CDR2 as SASEGT. The CDR3 region has the DNA TGTGCCAGCCGCCGGATGGTGGCGGGAGTTCCCGGCACAGATACGCAGTATTTT. It encodes CASRRMVAGVPGTDTQYF.

This clonotype occurred many times. One end of the junction fails to match germline, which may point to a read error. The J gene is TRBJ2-3, the V gene TRBV5-1; no firm D call. Germline CDR1 is SGHRS and CDR2 is YFSETQ. There are 12 residues in the CDR3. The CDR3 is CASSFSTDTQYF. The CDR3 DNA reads TGTGCCAGCAGCTTTAGCACAGATACGCAGTATTTT.

This clonotype was seen only a few times. The chain uses TRBV5-1 and TRBJ1-2; the match to TRBD1 covers 7 bases. CDR3 length equals 14 residues. Trimming removed 1 base from V and 8 bases from J; junction bases left unmatched: 8. Germline-derived CDR1 and CDR2 are SGHRS and YFSETQ. In DNA form, the CDR3 reads TGCGCCAGCAGCTTGACCCGGGACAGCGAGGGCTACACCTTC. The encoded protein is CASSLTRDSEGYTF.